Listed here are 8 T cell receptor beta chains from one sample, sequenced in a study of cytomegalovirus exposure and HLA in healthy donors. Vbeta (60) and Jbeta (13) primers were used in the PCR. Clones were sequenced by immunoSEQ multiplex PCR, and TCRdb holds only the in-frame ones, with some missing. Of around 130,000 clones in the sample, 65% to 80% were seen once. Sequencing used PBMCs. These receptors originate from a woman aged 18-35 years in good health and CMV-seronegative.

This chain connects TRBV5-7 to TRBJ2-1, with D maybe TRBD1 (6 bases). TRBV5-7 is noted as an ORF with a role that remains uncertain. V was cut by 2 bases and J by 5 bases, with 20 bases left in between. The CDR3 is made up of 17 amino acids. CDR3 amino acids: CASSFGEGVGPHNEQFF. For the CDR3, the DNA is TGTGCCAGCAGCTTTGGTGAGGGGGTCGGGCCGCACAATGAGCAGTTCTTC.

V usage is TRBV5-4 and J usage is TRBJ2-5; possibly TRBD2 for D (6 bases). Trimming removed 7 bases from V and 2 bases from J, with 15 bases in between. This CDR3 has 14 amino acids. CDR1 and CDR2 (germline): SGHNT, YYREEE (reference sequence). CDR3 DNA sequence: TGTGCCAGCTCTAGAGCGGGCCTACAAGAGACCCAGTACTTC. Amino acid sequence: CASSRAGLQETQYF.

V is TRBV5-6 and J is TRBJ2-7; 9 positions agree with TRBD1. Germline values: CDR1 SGHDT, CDR2 YYEEEE. The CDR3 spans 16 residues. Trimming cost V 1 base and J 2 bases; bases outside gene matches: 7. The CDR3: CASSLYGDRAAYEQYF. Here the CDR3 DNA reads TGTGCCAGCAGCTTGTACGGGGACAGGGCTGCCTACGAGCAGTACTTC.

This clone was observed a single time. V and J are TRBV19 and TRBJ2-3; 9 bases are shared with TRBD2. Per the germline V gene, CDR1 is LNHDA and CDR2 is SQIVND (reference sequence). V lost 4 bases to trimming and J lost 6 bases; unmatched junction nucleotides: 2. The CDR3 runs 13 residues. The DNA of the CDR3 is TGTGCCAGTAGTAGTGCGGGAGGGGATACGCAGTATTTT. Its protein is CASSSAGGDTQYF. Filled out from reference TRBV19 and TRBJ2-3, the complete variable domain reads DGGITQSPKYLFRKEGQNVTLSCEQNLNHDAMYWYRQDPGQGLRLIYYSQIVNDFQKGDIAEGYSVSREKKESFPLTVTSAQKNPTAFYLCASSSAGGDTQYFGPGTRLTVL.

This clone was observed a single time. The V and J genes are TRBV4-1 and TRBJ1-1; no definite D call. Per the germline V gene, CDR1 is MGHRA and CDR2 is YSYEKL. The CDR3 covers 13 residues. V lost 5 bases to trimming and J lost 4 bases, with 11 bases between them. CDR3 in DNA: TGCGCCAGCAGCGAAGGGTGGAGCACTGAAGCTTTCTTT. Translating it yields CASSEGWSTEAFF.

V usage is TRBV4-1 and J usage is TRBJ1-3; D remains unclear. From germline, CDR1 is MGHRA and CDR2 YSYEKL. Trimming cost V 3 bases and J 0 bases, with 9 bases left between them. This CDR3 has 15 residues. The CDR3 reads CASSQPLNSGNTIYF. DNA of the CDR3: TGCGCCAGCAGCCAGCCACTGAACTCTGGAAACACCATATATTTT.

In this sample, this clone turned up a few times. The chain carries TRBV6-5 and TRBJ1-1; weak D call: TRBD1 (5 bases). The V gene lost 6 bases and the J gene lost 0 bases, with 14 bases spanning the gap. This CDR3 has 15 amino acids. Germline V lookup: CDR1 MNHEY, CDR2 SVGAGI. The CDR3 loop is CASRVGGYMNTEAFF. For the CDR3, the DNA is TGTGCCAGCAGGGTGGGGGGGTATATGAACACTGAAGCTTTCTTT.

The chain links TRBV19 to TRBJ2-1; no reliable D call. CDR3 length: 16 amino acids. V was clipped by 3 bases and J by 10 bases, with 22 bases between them. Germline values: CDR1 LNHDA, CDR2 SQIVND (reference sequence). For the CDR3, the DNA is TGTGCCAGTAGTATTGGGTTGTTTGTTCCCCTCGGGGAGCAGTTCTTC. This translates into CASSIGLFVPLGEQFF.